This T cell receptor (beta chain) was sequenced for a study of blood T cells in healthy people across ages. Germline CDR1 is LGHDT and CDR2 is YNNKEL (reference sequence). This CDR3 is 17 amino acids long. V lost 1 base, J lost 4 bases, and 17 bases lay in between. Peripheral blood, approximately 10 milliliters per donor, was collected. This clonotype was found a few times. With a J-beta primer mix and a sample-barcoded 5' primer, a second PCR ran about 6 to 11 cycles. MiXCR, run by TCRdb on the 5' RACE reads, gives a single entry per CDR3 protein. This table holds around 990,000 distinct CDR3 sequences, 25% found once. The sample also formed part of further work on T cells of mothers and their children. That work adds: The second PCR's M1S primer added sample barcodes and 2-4 random nucleotides.

The chain links TRBV3-1 to TRBJ1-5, with no clear D. The specimen sequenced was blood. The receptor was isolated from a girl aged 2-10 years in good health. The CDR3 loop reads CASSQGVKGGRNQPQHF. For the CDR3, the DNA is TGTGCCAGCAGCCAAGGGGTGAAAGGTGGGAGGAATCAGCCCCAGCATTTT. The full variable domain, with the rest looked up from reference TRBV3-1 and TRBJ1-5, is DTAVSQTPKYLVTQMGNDKSIKCEQNLGHDTMYWYKQDSKKFLKIMFSYNNKELIINETVPNRFSPKSPDKAHLNLHINSLELGDSAVYFCASSQGVKGGRNQPQHFGDGTRLSIL.